This TCR beta chain stems from a study of cytotoxic CD8 clonotypes in ibrutinib-treated CLL. To note about this clone: Its specificity is not known.

Depths of 1 in 200,000 to 1 in 1 million T cells were the sequencing target. Method: immunoSEQ multiplex PCR; TCRdb's copy keeps in-frame clones and lacks some. The sample consists of about 160,000 clones, approximately 90% of them appearing once. General study results and limits: While tracking circulating CD8+ T-cell counts, baseline clonality exceeded that of age-matched healthy donors.

The clonotype was recovered from a human donor with chronic lymphocytic leukemia. The material was PBMCs, obtained at disease progression, from a patient treated with ibrutinib.

The CDR3 DNA reads as TGTGCCAGCAGAGGACAGCCAACTAATGAAAAACTGTTTTTT. Its translation: CASRGQPTNEKLFF. This chain links TRBV11-2 with TRBJ1-4; tentatively, D is TRBD1 (6 bases). CDR1 and CDR2 from the germline V gene are SGHAT and FQNNGV. Trimming shortened V by 6 bases and J by 0 bases, and 8 bases separated the two germline ends. CDR3 size: 14 residues.